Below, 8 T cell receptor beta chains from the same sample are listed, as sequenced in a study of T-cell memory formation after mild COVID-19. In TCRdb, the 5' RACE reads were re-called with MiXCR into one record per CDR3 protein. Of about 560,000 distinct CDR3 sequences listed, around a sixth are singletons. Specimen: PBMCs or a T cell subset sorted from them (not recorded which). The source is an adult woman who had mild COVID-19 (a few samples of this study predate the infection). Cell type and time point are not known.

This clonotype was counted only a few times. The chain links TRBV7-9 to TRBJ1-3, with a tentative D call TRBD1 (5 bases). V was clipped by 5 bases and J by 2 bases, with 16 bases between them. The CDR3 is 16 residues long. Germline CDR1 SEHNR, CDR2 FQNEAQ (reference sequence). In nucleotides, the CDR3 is TGTGCCAGCAGCCCACACTCGGGACTGCCTGGAAACACCATATATTTT. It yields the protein CASSPHSGLPGNTIYF.

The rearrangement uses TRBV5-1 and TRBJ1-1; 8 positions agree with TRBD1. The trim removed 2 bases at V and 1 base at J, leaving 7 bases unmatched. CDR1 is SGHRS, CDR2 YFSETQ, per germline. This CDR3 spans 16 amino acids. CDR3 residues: CASSLGQGHSNTEAFF. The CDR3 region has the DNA TGCGCCAGCAGCTTAGGACAGGGACACTCGAACACTGAAGCTTTCTTT.

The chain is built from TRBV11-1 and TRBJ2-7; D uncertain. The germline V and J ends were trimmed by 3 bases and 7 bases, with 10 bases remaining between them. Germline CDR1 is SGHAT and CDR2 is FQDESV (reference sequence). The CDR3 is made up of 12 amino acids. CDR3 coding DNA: TGTGCCAGCAGCTTCCGACACGAAGAGCAGTACTTC. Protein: CASSFRHEEQYF.

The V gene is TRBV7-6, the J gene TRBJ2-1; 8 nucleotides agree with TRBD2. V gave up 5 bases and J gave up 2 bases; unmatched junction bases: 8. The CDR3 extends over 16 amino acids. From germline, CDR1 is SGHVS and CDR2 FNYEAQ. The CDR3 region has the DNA TGTGCCAGCAGCCGCTTAGCGGGGAAGACCTACAATGAGCAGTTCTTC. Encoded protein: CASSRLAGKTYNEQFF.

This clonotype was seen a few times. CDR3 region: CASSQGKNQPQHF. The CDR3 bases are TGCGCCAGCAGCCAAGGAAAAAATCAGCCCCAGCATTTT. V gene TRBV4-1 combines with J gene TRBJ1-5, with no clear D. Germline loops: CDR1 MGHRA, CDR2 YSYEKL. The V end lost 1 base, the J end lost 4 bases, and 5 bases lay between the germline ends. CDR3 length equals 13 residues.

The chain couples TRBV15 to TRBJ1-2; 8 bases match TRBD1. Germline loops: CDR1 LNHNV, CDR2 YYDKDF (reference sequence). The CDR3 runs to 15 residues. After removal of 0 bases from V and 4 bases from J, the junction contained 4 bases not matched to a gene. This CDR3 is CATSRDITGGYGYTF. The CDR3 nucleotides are TGTGCCACCAGCAGAGATATCACAGGGGGCTATGGCTACACCTTC.

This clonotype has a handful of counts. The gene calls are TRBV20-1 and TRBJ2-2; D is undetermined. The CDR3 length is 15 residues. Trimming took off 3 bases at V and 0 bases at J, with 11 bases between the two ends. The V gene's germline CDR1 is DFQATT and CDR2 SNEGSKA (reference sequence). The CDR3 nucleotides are TGCAGTGCTAGGGGTCCCATAGCGAACACCGGGGAGCTGTTTTTT. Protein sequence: CSARGPIANTGELFF.

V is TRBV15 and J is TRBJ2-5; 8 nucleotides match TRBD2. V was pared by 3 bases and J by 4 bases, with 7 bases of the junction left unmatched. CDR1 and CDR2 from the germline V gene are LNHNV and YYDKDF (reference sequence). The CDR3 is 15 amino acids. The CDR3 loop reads CATSRNSGGRETQYF. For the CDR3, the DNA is TGTGCCACCAGCAGGAATTCGGGAGGGAGAGAGACCCAGTACTTC.